This T cell receptor beta chain was identified during a study of shared T cell receptors in the human thymus. CDR1 and CDR2 from the germline V gene are LNHDA and SQIVND (reference sequence). Trimming took off 6 bases at V and 9 bases at J, with 24 bases between the two ends. The CDR3 covers 15 residues. Here immunoSEQ multiplex PCR was the method, and the copy in TCRdb shows in-frame clones only, minus some. The sample yields approximately 760,000 clones, approximately 85% seen once. The data were also submitted as part of a second study, on human thymus T cells. As reported in that work: During corrective heart surgery, resections were taken, and the thymus tissue came from them. Overlap was high between thymic repertoires from unrelated individuals, as reported in related research.

This clonotype was obtained from a girl less than two years old with a congenital heart defect. V gene TRBV19 combines with J gene TRBJ2-7; weak D call: TRBD1 (6 bases). The source material was thymocytes. Here the CDR3 reads CASRTSGTGSDVQYF. The DNA for the CDR3 is TGTGCCAGTAGAACCTCGGGAACAGGGTCTGACGTGCAGTACTTC.